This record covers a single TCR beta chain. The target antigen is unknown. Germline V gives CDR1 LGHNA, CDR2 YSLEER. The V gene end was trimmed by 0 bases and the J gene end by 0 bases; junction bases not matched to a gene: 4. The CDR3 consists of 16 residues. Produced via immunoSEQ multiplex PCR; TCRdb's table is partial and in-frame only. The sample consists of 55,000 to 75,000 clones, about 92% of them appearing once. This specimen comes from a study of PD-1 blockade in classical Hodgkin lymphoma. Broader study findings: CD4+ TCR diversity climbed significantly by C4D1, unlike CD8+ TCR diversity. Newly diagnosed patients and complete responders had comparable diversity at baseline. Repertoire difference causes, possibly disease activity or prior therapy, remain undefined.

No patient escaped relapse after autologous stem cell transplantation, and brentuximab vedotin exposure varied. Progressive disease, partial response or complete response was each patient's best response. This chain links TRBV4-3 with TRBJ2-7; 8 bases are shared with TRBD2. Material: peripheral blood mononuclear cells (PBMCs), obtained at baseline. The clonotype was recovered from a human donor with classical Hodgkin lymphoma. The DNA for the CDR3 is TGCGCCAGCAGCCAAGAGGAGCGGGGGACCTCCTACGAGCAGTACTTC. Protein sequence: CASSQEERGTSYEQYF.